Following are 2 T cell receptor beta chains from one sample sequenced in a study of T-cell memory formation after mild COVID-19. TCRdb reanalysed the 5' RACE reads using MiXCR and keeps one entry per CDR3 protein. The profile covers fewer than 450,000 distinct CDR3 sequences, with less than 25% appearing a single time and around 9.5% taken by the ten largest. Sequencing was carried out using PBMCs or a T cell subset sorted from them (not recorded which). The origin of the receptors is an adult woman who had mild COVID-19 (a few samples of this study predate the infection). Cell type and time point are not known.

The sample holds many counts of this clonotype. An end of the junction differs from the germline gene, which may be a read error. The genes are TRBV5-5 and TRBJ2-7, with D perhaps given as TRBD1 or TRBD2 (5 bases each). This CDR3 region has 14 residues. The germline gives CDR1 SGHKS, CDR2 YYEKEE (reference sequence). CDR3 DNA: TGCGCCAGCAGCTTGGTTGGGGGCTCCTACGAGCAGTACTTC. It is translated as CASSLVGGSYEQYF.

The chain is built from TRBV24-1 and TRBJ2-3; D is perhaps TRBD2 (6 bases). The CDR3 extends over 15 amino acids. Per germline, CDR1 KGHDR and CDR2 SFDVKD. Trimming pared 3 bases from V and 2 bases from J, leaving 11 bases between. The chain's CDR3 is CATSDPGTLTDTQYF. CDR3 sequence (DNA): TGTGCCACCAGTGATCCCGGGACTCTCACAGATACGCAGTATTTT.